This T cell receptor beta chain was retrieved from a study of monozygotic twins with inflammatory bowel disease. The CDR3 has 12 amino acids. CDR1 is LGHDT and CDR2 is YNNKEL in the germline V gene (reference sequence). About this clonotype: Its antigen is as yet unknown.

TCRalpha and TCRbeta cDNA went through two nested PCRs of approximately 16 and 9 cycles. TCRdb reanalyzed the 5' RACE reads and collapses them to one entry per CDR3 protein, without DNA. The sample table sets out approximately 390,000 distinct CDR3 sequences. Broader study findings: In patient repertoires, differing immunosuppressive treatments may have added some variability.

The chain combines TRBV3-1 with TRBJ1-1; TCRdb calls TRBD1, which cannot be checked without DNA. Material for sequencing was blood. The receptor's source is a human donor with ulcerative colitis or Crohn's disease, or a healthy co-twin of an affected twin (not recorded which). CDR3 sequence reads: CASSPGQGEAFF.